This T cell receptor beta chain was recovered during a study of identical twins. This clonotype was observed a few times. TCRdb reprocessed the 5' RACE reads with MiXCR, giving one entry per CDR3 protein. The sample holds some 570,000 distinct CDR3 sequences, about a fifth seen once. Trimming removed 3 bases from V and 8 bases from J, with 5 bases in between. CDR3 length: 11 amino acids. Germline CDR1 and CDR2: LNHNV and YYDKDF (reference sequence). These records were also assigned to another study, of yellow fever vaccine responses in identical twins.

This chain connects TRBV15 to TRBJ2-1; no clear D gene. The source of this sequence is a woman aged 18-29 years in good health. The sequencing input was CD4+ T cells sorted from blood. The DNA of the CDR3 is TGTGCCACCAGCAGTCGAGATGAGCAGTTCTTC. Protein: CATSSRDEQFF.